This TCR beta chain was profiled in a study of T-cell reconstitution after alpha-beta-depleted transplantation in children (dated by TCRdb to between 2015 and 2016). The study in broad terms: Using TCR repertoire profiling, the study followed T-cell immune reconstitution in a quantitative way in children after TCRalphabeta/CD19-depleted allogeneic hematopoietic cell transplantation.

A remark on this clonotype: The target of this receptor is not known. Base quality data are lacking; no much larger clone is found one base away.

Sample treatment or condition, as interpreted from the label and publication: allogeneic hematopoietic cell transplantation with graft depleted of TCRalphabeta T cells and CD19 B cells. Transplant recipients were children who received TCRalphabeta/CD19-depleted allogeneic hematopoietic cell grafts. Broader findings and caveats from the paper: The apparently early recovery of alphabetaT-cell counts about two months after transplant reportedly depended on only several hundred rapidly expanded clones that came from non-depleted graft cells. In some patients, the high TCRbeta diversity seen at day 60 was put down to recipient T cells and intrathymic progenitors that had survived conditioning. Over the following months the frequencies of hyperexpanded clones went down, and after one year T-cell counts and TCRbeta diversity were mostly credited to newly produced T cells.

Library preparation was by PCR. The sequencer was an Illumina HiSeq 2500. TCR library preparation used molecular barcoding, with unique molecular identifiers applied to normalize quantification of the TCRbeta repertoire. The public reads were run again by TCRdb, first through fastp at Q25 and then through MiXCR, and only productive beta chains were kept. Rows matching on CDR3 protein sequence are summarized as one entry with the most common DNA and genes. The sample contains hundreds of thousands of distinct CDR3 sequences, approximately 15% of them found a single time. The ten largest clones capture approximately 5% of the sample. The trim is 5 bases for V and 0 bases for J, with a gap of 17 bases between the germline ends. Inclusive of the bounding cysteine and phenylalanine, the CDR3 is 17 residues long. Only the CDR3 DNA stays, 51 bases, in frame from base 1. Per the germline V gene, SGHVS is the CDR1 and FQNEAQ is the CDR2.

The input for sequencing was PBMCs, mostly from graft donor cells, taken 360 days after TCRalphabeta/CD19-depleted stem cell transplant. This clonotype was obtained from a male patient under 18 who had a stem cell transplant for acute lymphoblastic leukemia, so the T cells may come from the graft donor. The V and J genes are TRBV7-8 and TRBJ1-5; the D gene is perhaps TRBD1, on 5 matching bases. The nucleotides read TGTGCCAGCAGCCCCGTGCGGGGACGGGATAGCAATCAGCCCCAGCATTTT. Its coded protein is CASSPVRGRDSNQPQHF.